The subject of this entry is one T cell receptor beta chain. These data originate in a study of blood T cells in healthy people across ages. The CDR3 is made up of 17 amino acids. A second about 6 to 11 cycle PCR used barcoded and J-beta primers. Every cDNA molecule bore a tag from a template-switch adaptor containing 12 random nucleotides. A single record per CDR3 protein comes from TCRdb applying MiXCR to the 5' RACE reads. This table holds more than 500,000 distinct CDR3 sequences, 25% to 30% found once. The receptor comes from a woman between 65 and 79 years old in good health. The sample was blood. This chain links TRBV21-1 with TRBJ2-7; the table's D call of TRBD1 was not tested on the DNA. TRBV21-1 is tagged as a pseudogene. The CDR3 region has the DNA TGTGCCAGCAGCAGAAATTACCCTCGGGGACATAATTACGAGCAGTACTTC. Encoded protein: CASSRNYPRGHNYEQYF.